This TCR beta chain was obtained from a study of response to subunit inactivated influenza vaccine (dated by TCRdb to the late 2010s). Background on the whole study: Deep quantitative T cell receptor repertoire profiling was used in the study to track responses to a trivalent subunit inactivated influenza vaccine. Overall results and qualifications from the work: The authors suggested that each seasonal influenza vaccination may recruit only a limited number of new T cells.

This clonotype has at least ten counts. Its antigen remains undetermined. No qualities accompany the bases; no much larger clone lies one base away. Library generation was performed with RT-PCR. TCRdb records Illumina HiSeq 2500 as the sequencer. The public reads were run again by TCRdb, first through fastp at Q25 and then through MiXCR, and only productive beta chains were kept. Each CDR3 protein appears once, grouped with its most common genes and DNA. The sample data list a few hundred thousand distinct CDR3 sequences, and around 10% of these were observed just once. The ten largest clones take up roughly 11% of the sample. Trimming removed 6 bases from V and 1 base from J; the gene matches leave 6 bases unexplained. Counted from cysteine to phenylalanine, this CDR3 has 14 amino acids. The kept DNA is CDR3 alone, 42 bases in frame from the first base. CDR1 is given as MDHEN and CDR2 as SYDVKM, both from the germline V gene.

This same sample was also taken into another study, of T cells expressing NK-cell markers. As noted in the second study: The TCR beta cDNA libraries were made using 5'RACE template switching, a step that added both a universal primer site and unique molecular identifiers. In sorted CD3+CD56+NKG2C+, CD3+CD56+NKG2C- and CD3+CD56-NKG2C+ T-cell subsets from about 8 donors, TCR beta-chain repertoires were profiled. Among the eight sequenced donors, only one was HCMV-seronegative, while the other seven were HCMV-seropositive. In several experiments an anti-gammadeltaTCR antibody was added to restrict sorting to alphabetaTCR-expressing T cells. In several donors, the dominant CD3+CD56+NKG2C+ clonotypes were found to rank among the top 10 CD8+ clonotypes and to make up roughly 1.0-7.0% of CD8+ T cells. Those dominant clonotypes were again the most abundant among CD3+CD56-NKG2C+ cells in a handful of donors, at about 25-60.1%. Whether the expanded NKG2C-expressing T cell clones were specific for HCMV antigens remained unclear. The eight sequenced donors were randomly selected healthy volunteers, three men and five women. A commercial ELISA kit detecting HCMV-specific IgG in serum was used to determine HCMV serostatus. Ficoll density gradient centrifugation was used to isolate peripheral blood mononuclear cells from blood. Bulk peripheral blood T-cell repertoires were additionally sequenced from unsorted PBMC for six donors. Synthesis of cDNA was primed from the TCR beta constant segment and was followed by two consecutive PCR amplification steps. Sequencing of the libraries produced 2 x 150 bp reads on Illumina HiSeq 2000/2500, MiSeq or NextSeq. Reads were demultiplexed and grouped by UMI with MIGEC, and clonotypes were assembled and quantified with MiTCR. Only TCR cDNA sequences supported by at least two reads were kept to exclude erroneous sequences. Downstream repertoire analysis used the tcR package, and clonotypes were matched across fractions by CDR3 nucleotide sequence plus V segment. VDJmatch was used to annotate antigen specificity against VDJdb, with one amino acid substitution in CDR3 permitted.

The chain uses TRBV28 and TRBJ2-7; TRBD1 fits 7 bases in the junction. This TCR was sampled from a man in his fifties or sixties who received an inactivated influenza vaccine. Donor details come from another sample of the same person, matched by shared clones. The starting material was PBMCs from blood, obtained on the day of vaccination. The bases are TGTGCCAGCAGCCCTACAGGGGTGTCCTACGAGCAGTACTTC. The resulting protein is CASSPTGVSYEQYF.